This paragraph reports one T cell receptor (beta chain). The method was immunoSEQ multiplex PCR; TCRdb's version includes in-frame clones alone and lacks a portion of them. The sample holds about 220,000 clones, roughly four fifths seen once. This sample is drawn from a study of blood T cell repertoires in COVID-19. With 5 bases clipped from V and 5 bases from J, the junction kept 8 bases outside the gene matches. Germline V gene lookup returns CDR1 SNHLY and CDR2 FYNNEI. The CDR3 extends over 15 amino acids. The chain recombines TRBV2 with TRBJ2-3; 9 bases are shared with TRBD1. This TCR was recovered from a woman between 45 and 65 years old who had been exposed to COVID-19. Sample: PBMCs or T cells enriched from blood (not recorded which). CDR3 nucleotide sequence: TGTGCCAGCAGTAGGGACAGGGTGGGTGGAGATACGCAGTATTTT. The encoded protein is CASSRDRVGGDTQYF.